The subject of this entry is one TCR beta chain. Antigen: not known. Time point defined: sample taken at primary tumor resection. Whole RNA, which was extracted from tumor, nontumor lung tissue or frozen PBMC, was sequenced without any cell sorting. This sample was taken from a study of spatial heterogeneity in lung cancer. Study-wide background: Consistent detection of more beta-chain than alpha-chain sequences was observed.

TCRdb independently ran MiXCR on the 5' RACE reads; one entry per CDR3 protein. The sample has under 20,000 distinct CDR3 sequences; around 19% are singletons. General observations from the study: Tumor TCRs that were ubiquitous and expanded showed up in blood more at resection than follow-up.

Germline CDR1 reads SGHRS; CDR2 reads YFSETQ. The CDR3 has 17 amino acids. The V gene lost 0 bases and the J gene lost 0 bases, with 13 bases spanning the gap. The sequence was collected from a male donor with early-stage non-small cell lung cancer. The input for sequencing was PBMCs, taken at surgery. The chain carries TRBV5-1 and TRBJ2-1; tentatively, D is TRBD1 or TRBD2 (6 bases each). The chain's CDR3 is CASSLEGGQSSYNEQFF. CDR3 sequence (DNA): TGCGCCAGCAGCTTGGAGGGGGGCCAGAGCTCCTACAATGAGCAGTTCTTC.